This entry concerns a single T cell receptor beta chain. V was shortened by 8 bases and J by 1 base, with 11 bases between the two germline ends. The CDR3 spans 13 residues. Germline CDR1 and CDR2: MGHDK and SYGVNS. The entry originates in a study of lymphopenia after photon versus proton radiotherapy. Measured with immunoSEQ multiplex PCR; TCRdb has only the in-frame clones, and not every one. The sample consists of about 39,000 clones, roughly nine tenths of them appearing once. This specimen consisted of peripheral blood, obtained from a patient treated with photon-based radiotherapy. This chain joins TRBV25-1 and TRBJ1-1; tentative D call: TRBD1 (5 bases). The TCR sequence derives from a man between 60 and 70 years old with cholangiocarcinoma. The CDR3: CASCGARNTEAFF. CDR3 nucleotides: TGTGCCAGCTGCGGGGCCCGGAACACTGAAGCTTTCTTT.